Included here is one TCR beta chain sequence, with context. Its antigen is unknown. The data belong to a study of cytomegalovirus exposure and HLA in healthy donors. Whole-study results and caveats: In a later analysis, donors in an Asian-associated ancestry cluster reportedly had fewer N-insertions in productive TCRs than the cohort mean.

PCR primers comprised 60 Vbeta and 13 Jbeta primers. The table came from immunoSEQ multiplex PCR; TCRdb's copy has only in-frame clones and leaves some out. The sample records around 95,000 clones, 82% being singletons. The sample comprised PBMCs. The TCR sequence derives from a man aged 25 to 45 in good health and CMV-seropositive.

The CDR3 is CASSADISEKLFF. The CDR3 nucleotides read TGTGCCAGCAGCGCGGACATAAGTGAAAAACTGTTTTTT. The chain links TRBV9 to TRBJ1-4, with a weak D call TRBD1 (5 bases). The CDR3 has 13 residues. V lost 3 bases to trimming and J lost 7 bases, with 10 bases between them. Germline V lookup: CDR1 SGDLS, CDR2 YYNGEE.